Listed below are T cell receptor beta chains from one sample, sequenced in a study of OX40 agonist ivuxolimab in advanced cancers. TCRdb's table, derived via immunoSEQ multiplex PCR, lists solely in-frame clones and lacks some. The table lists 45,000 to 75,000 clones, over 75% of them singletons. Sequencing was performed on CD4+ or CD8+ T cells sorted from blood, taken in a trial of the OX40 agonist ivuxolimab. The origin of the receptors is an adult with an advanced solid tumor such as melanoma, head and neck, liver or kidney cancer. Each CDR3 is given with its conserved first and last residue. D genes are given only for firm matches. The listing skips clone size in some rows; elsewhere it reads once, few, many or a size class.

NA | TRBJ1-3 | TRBV6-1 | NA | TGTGCCAGCAGTGAAGGGGATACTGGAAACACCATATATTTT | CASSEGDTGNTIYF
TRBD1 | TRBJ2-6 | TRBV30 | NA | TGTGCCTGGAGTCCTGGGACAGCTGGGGCCAACGTCCTGACTTTC | CAWSPGTAGANVLTF
NA | TRBJ1-5 | TRBV21-1 | once | TGTGCCAGCAGCAAAGGCCGGGGGGACCAGCCCCAGCATTTT | CASSKGRGDQPQHF
NA | TRBJ2-7 | TRBV7-5 | once | TGTGCCAGAAGCACCACCCGGAAGGGATCAAATCTCTGCGAGCAGTACTTC | CARSTTRKGSNLCEQYF
NA | TRBJ1-1 | TRBV10-1 | medium-sized | TGCGCCAGGCCTTCCGGGGTTACTGAAGCTTTCTTT | CARPSGVTEAFF
TRBD2 | TRBJ2-1 | TRBV2 | many | TGTGCCAGTGGGCGGCGGGAGGGATACAATGAGCAGTTCTTC | CASGRREGYNEQFF
TRBD1 | TRBJ2-7 | TRBV11-2 | medium-sized | TGTGCCAGCAGCTCGCGGGGACAGGGAGCCTACGAGCAGTACTTC | CASSSRGQGAYEQYF
NA | TRBJ2-3 | TRBV5-6 | NA | TGTGCCAGCCGATACAGGGTGGGTACAGATACGCAGTATTTT | CASRYRVGTDTQYF
NA | TRBJ1-4 | TRBV6-5 | NA | TGTGCCAGCAGTTACCTGAGTGGGTTCAGGGCGGAACTGTTTTTT | CASSYLSGFRAELFF
NA | TRBJ2-1 | TRBV5-1 | NA | TGCGCCAGCAGCTTGGTTTACTACAATGAGCAGTTCTTC | CASSLVYYNEQFF
TRBD2 | TRBJ2-1 | TRBV29-1 | NA | TGCAGCGGGAAGCGGGAGGTCAATGAGCAGTTCTTC | CSGKREVNEQFF
NA | TRBJ1-3 | TRBV11-2 | NA | TGTGCCAGCAGCTTAGGAATCTCTGGAAACACCATATATTTT | CASSLGISGNTIYF
NA | TRBJ1-4 | TRBV9 | NA | TGTGCCAGCAGCGTAGCTACGTCGGGGGAAGGTGAAAAACTGTTTTTT | CASSVATSGEGEKLFF
TRBD2 | TRBJ2-5 | TRBV10-3 | NA | TGTGCCATCAGTGCGACTAGCGGGGAACAAGAGACCCAGTACTTC | CAISATSGEQETQYF
NA | TRBJ2-2 | TRBV5-5 | NA | TGTGCCAGCAGCTTCGGGACATCGAACACCGGGGAGCTGTTTTTT | CASSFGTSNTGELFF
NA | TRBJ2-2 | TRBV7-2 | NA | TGTGCCAGCAGCTGGACTACCGGGGAGCTGTTTTTT | CASSWTTGELFF
TRBD2 | TRBJ2-7 | TRBV18 | NA | TGTGCCAGCTCACCACCGGGACTAGGATACGAGCAGTACTTC | CASSPPGLGYEQYF
TRBD1 | TRBJ2-1 | TRBV18 | NA | TGTGCCAGCTCACAAATGGCCCCGACAGGGCTCAATGAGCAGTTCTTC | CASSQMAPTGLNEQFF
NA | TRBJ1-2 | TRBV30 | few | TGTGCCTGGAGTGGGACCCGCGAGGGCCCATACAGCTATGGCTACACCTTC | CAWSGTREGPYSYGYTF
TRBD1 | TRBJ1-2 | TRBV28 | NA | TGTGCCAGCAGTTTGGGGACAGGAACGGTACGTGGCTACACCTTC | CASSLGTGTVRGYTF
TRBD2 | TRBJ2-5 | TRBV11-2 | NA | TGTGCCAGCAGCCGGTCTAGCGGAGGGTTCCAGGAGACCCAGTACTTC | CASSRSSGGFQETQYF
NA | TRBJ1-3 | TRBV27 | NA | TGTGCCAGCCGAGGCCCTGGAAACACCATATATTTT | CASRGPGNTIYF
TRBD1 | TRBJ1-5 | TRBV19 | NA | TGTGCCAGTAGTAATGGACAGGGCGACAATCAGCCCCAGCATTTT | CASSNGQGDNQPQHF
NA | TRBJ2-5 | TRBV6-1 | NA | TGTGCCAGCAGTGAAGGCGGCTTGCAGTACTTC | CASSEGGLQYF
TRBD1 | TRBJ2-2 | TRBV11-3 | NA | TGTGCCAGCAGCCCCGGACAGGGTCACACCGGGGAGCTGTTTTTT | CASSPGQGHTGELFF
NA | TRBJ1-2 | TRBV30 | NA | TGTGCCTGGAGCATCGACAGCCCCTATGGCTACACCTTC | CAWSIDSPYGYTF
NA | TRBJ2-1 | TRBV7-7 | NA | TGTGCTAGCAGCTTAGGTCTAGGGGACATTTATGAGCAGTTCTTC | CASSLGLGDIYEQFF
NA | TRBJ1-2 | TRBV11-3 | NA | TGTGCCAGCAGCTTAGCTAACTATGGCTACACCTTC | CASSLANYGYTF
TRBD1 | TRBJ1-3 | TRBV2 | NA | TGTGCCAGCAGTGCTGAGGGGGCAGGTGGAAACACCATATATTTT | CASSAEGAGGNTIYF
NA | TRBJ1-1 | TRBV11-2 | NA | TGTGCCAGCAGCCTCCTAACAGGGTCGAACACTGAAGCTTTCTTT | CASSLLTGSNTEAFF
TRBD1 | TRBJ1-2 | TRBV6-6 | NA | TGTGCCAGCAGTCGTCCCGGGACAGGGGCTGGCTACACCTTC | CASSRPGTGAGYTF
TRBD1 | TRBJ2-2 | TRBV7-9 | NA | TGTGCCAGCAGCTTCGGACAGGGGGCATGGGCCGGGGAGCTGTTTTTT | CASSFGQGAWAGELFF
NA | TRBJ2-2 | TRBV11-2 | NA | TGTGCCAGCAGCTTAGTAAATCCCCGATCCGGGGAGCTGTTTTTT | CASSLVNPRSGELFF
NA | TRBJ1-5 | TRBV19 | NA | TGTGCAGGAGGCGTTAGCAATCAGCCCCAGCATTTT | CAGGVSNQPQHF
NA | TRBJ1-1 | TRBV5-5 | NA | TGTGCCAGCACCTCGAACCGGGGTCCGAACACTGAAGCTTTCTTT | CASTSNRGPNTEAFF
NA | TRBJ2-5 | TRBV6-5 | NA | TGTGCCAGCACCGGGAGCTGGGAACAAGAGACCCAGTACTTC | CASTGSWEQETQYF
NA | TRBJ1-6 | TRBV5-1 | NA | TGCGCCGACGGGCAGCATAATTCACCCCTCCACTTT | CADGQHNSPLHF
TRBD1 | TRBJ1-4 | TRBV5-1 | NA | TGCGCCAGCAGCTTGTTATCCGGGACAGGGAATGAAAAACTGTTTTTT | CASSLLSGTGNEKLFF
TRBD1 | TRBJ1-2 | TRBV27 | NA | TGTGCCAGCAGTTTATTCTCGACAGGGTATGGCTACACCTTC | CASSLFSTGYGYTF
TRBD2 | TRBJ2-1 | TRBV11-2 | NA | TGTGCCAGCAGCCCTCAGAGGACTAGCGGGGGGGCCGGTGAGCAGTTCTTC | CASSPQRTSGGAGEQFF
NA | TRBJ1-2 | TRBV29-1 | NA | TGCAGCGTTGAAGTCTCTGGGAAGGGGCACGAGGATGGCTACACCTTC | CSVEVSGKGHEDGYTF
TRBD2 | TRBJ2-7 | TRBV6-1 | NA | TGTGCCAGCAGTGAACAGCGGGAGAGGGCCTACGAGCAGTACTTC | CASSEQRERAYEQYF
TRBD2 | TRBJ2-1 | TRBV25-1 | NA | TGTGCCAGCAGTGGGCTAGCGGGAGGGCCCTATGAGCAGTTCTTC | CASSGLAGGPYEQFF
NA | TRBJ2-7 | TRBV28 | NA | TGTGCCAGCAGACCCCGAGGGAGGTGGGTGGAAGAGCAGTACTTC | CASRPRGRWVEEQYF
NA | TRBJ1-4 | TRBV27 | NA | TGTGCCAGCAGCCCCCCCGCCCAGACTACGCTGTTTTTT | CASSPPAQTTLFF
NA | TRBJ1-2 | TRBV30 | few | TGTGCCTGGGGAAGGCAAGGAGGCTATGGCTACACCTTC | CAWGRQGGYGYTF
NA | TRBJ2-7 | TRBV13 | NA | TGTGCCAGCAGCTTCGACAGTTCCTACGAGCAGTACTTC | CASSFDSSYEQYF
TRBD1 | TRBJ1-2 | TRBV19 | NA | TGTGCCAGTAGTATGGGACAGGGGAATGGCTACACCTTC | CASSMGQGNGYTF
TRBD2 | TRBJ2-1 | TRBV6-1 | NA | TGTGCCAGCAGGTTGACTAGCCACAATGAGCAGTTCTTC | CASRLTSHNEQFF
NA | TRBJ2-3 | TRBV10-2 | NA | TGCGCCAGCAGTGAGACGTCCGGGAGACGGTCGGATACGCAGTATTTT | CASSETSGRRSDTQYF
NA | TRBJ2-3 | TRBV5-5 | NA | TGTGCCAGCAGCTTTGAAGGGAACACAGATACGCAGTATTTT | CASSFEGNTDTQYF
NA | TRBJ1-1 | TRBV18 | NA | TGTGCCAGCTCTCCACAGGCTACCTTCGGGACTGAAGCTTTCTTT | CASSPQATFGTEAFF
TRBD1 | TRBJ2-4 | TRBV2 | once | TGTGCCAGCAGTCAACAGGGGACCCTAGCCAAAAACATTCAGTACTTC | CASSQQGTLAKNIQYF
NA | TRBJ1-3 | TRBV30 | NA | TGTGCCTGGAGCCCCGACGGAAACTCTGGAAACACCATATATTTT | CAWSPDGNSGNTIYF
TRBD1 | TRBJ2-1 | TRBV2 | once | TGTGCCAGCAGCCGACAGGGCGGCAATGAGCAGTTCTTC | CASSRQGGNEQFF